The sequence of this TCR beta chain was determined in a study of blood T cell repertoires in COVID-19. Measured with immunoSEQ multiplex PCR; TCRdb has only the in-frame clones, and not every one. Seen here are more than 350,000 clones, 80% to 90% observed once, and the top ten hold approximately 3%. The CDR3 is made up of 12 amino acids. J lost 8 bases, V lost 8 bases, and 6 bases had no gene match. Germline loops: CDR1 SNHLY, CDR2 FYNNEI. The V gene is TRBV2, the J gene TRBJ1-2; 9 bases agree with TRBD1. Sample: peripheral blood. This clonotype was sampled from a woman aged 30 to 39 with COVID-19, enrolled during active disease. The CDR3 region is CASRDRVDGYTF. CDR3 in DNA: TGTGCCAGCCGGGACAGGGTCGACGGCTACACCTTC.